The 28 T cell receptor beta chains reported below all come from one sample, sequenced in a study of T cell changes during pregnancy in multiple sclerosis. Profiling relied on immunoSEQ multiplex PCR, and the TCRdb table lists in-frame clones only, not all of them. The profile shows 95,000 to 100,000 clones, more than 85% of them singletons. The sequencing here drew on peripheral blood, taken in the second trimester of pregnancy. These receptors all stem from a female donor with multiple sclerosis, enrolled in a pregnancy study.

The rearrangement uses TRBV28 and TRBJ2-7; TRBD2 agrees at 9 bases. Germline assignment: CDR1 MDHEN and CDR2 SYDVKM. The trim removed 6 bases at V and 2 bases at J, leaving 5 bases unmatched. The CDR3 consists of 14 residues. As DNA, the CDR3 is TGTGCCAGCAGCCCTAGCGGGATGGCCTACGAGCAGTACTTC. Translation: CASSPSGMAYEQYF.

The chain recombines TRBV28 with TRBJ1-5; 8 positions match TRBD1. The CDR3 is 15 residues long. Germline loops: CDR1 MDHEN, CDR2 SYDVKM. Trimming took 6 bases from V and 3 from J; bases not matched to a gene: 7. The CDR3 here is CASSFRQGPNQPQHF. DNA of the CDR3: TGTGCCAGCAGCTTCCGACAGGGGCCCAATCAGCCCCAGCATTTT.

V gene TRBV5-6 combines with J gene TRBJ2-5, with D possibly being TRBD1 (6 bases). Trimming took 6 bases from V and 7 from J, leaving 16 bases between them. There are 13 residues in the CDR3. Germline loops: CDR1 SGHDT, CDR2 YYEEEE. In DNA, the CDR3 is TGTGCCAGCACCCCCAGGGGTCACTGGACCCAGTACTTC. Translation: CASTPRGHWTQYF.

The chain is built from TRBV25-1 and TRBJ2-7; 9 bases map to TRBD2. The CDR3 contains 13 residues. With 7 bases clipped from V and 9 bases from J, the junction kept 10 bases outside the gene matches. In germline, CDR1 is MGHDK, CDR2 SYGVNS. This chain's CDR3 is CASTRGSGSRQYF. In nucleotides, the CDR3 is TGTGCCAGCACCAGGGGTAGCGGGAGTCGGCAGTACTTC.

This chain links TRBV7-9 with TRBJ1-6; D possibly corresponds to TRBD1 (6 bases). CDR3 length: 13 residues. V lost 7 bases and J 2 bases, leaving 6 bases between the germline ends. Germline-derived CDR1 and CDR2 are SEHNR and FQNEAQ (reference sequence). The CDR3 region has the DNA TGTGCCAGCACAGGGGCCTATAATTCACCCCTCCACTTT. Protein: CASTGAYNSPLHF.

The CDR3 coding sequence is TGTGCCATCAGAGGAACGGGATCCTACGAGCAGTACTTC. Translated, it gives CAIRGTGSYEQYF. This chain connects TRBV10-3 to TRBJ2-7, with D possibly TRBD2 on 5 matching bases. Trimming left V 6 bases short and J 1 base short, with 10 bases between. Germline V gives CDR1 ENHRY, CDR2 SYGVKD. This CDR3 region has 13 residues.

This chain's CDR3 is CASSQGQYHEQYF. CDR3 sequence (DNA): TGTGCCAGCAGCCAGGGACAGTACCACGAGCAGTACTTC. The V gene is TRBV5-6, the J gene TRBJ2-7; TRBD1 matches 7 bases. The ends lost 4 bases at V and 5 bases at J; junction bases unmatched: 6. Per germline, CDR1 SGHDT and CDR2 YYEEEE. This CDR3 has 13 amino acids.

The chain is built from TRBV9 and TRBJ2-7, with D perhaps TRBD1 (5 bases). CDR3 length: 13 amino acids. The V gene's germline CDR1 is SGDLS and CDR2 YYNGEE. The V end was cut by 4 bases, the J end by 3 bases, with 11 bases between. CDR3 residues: CASSSQGFYEQYF. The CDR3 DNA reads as TGTGCCAGCAGCTCGCAGGGATTCTACGAGCAGTACTTC.

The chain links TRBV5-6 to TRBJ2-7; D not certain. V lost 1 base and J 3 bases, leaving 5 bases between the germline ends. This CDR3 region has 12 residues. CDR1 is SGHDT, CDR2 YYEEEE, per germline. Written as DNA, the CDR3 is TGTGCCAGCAGCTTGTTAGACTACGAGCAGTACTTC. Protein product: CASSLLDYEQYF.

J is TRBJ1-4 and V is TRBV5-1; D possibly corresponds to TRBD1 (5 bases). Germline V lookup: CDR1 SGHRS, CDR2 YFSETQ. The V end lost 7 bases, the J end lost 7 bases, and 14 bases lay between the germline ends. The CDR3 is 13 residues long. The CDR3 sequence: CASSRGSGEKLFF. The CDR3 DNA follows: TGCGCCAGCTCCCGGGGGTCGGGTGAAAAACTGTTTTTT.

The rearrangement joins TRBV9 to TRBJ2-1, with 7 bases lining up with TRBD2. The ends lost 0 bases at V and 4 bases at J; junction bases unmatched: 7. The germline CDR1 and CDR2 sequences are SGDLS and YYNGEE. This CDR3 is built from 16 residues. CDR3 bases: TGTGCCAGCAGCGTAGCCACGGGAGGCGGATACAATGAGCAGTTCTTC. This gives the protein CASSVATGGGYNEQFF.

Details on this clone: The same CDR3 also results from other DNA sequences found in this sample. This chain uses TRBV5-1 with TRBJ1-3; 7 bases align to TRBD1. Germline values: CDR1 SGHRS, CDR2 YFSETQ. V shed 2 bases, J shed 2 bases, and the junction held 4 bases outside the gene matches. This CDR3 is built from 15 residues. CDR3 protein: CASSLSGTAGNTIYF. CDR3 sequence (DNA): TGCGCCAGCAGCTTATCCGGGACAGCTGGAAACACCATATATTTT.

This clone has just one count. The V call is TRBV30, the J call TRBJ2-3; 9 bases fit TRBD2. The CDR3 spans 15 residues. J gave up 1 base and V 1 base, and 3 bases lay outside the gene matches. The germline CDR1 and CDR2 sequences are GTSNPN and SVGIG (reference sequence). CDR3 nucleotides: TGTGCCTGGAGTGGTAGCGGGAGAGGCACAGATACGCAGTATTTT. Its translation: CAWSGSGRGTDTQYF.

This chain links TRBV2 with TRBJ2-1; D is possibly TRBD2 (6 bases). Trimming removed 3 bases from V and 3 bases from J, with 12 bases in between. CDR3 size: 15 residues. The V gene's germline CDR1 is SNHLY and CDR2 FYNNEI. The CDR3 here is CASSDPSGFYNEQFF. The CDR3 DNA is TGTGCCAGCAGTGACCCCAGCGGGTTCTACAATGAGCAGTTCTTC.

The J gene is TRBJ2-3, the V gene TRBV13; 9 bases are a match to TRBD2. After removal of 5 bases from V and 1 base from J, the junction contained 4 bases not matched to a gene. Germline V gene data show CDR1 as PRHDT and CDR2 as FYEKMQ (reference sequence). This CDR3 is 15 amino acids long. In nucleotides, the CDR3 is TGTGCCAGCAGCCCCTGGACTAGCGGCACAGATACGCAGTATTTT. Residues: CASSPWTSGTDTQYF. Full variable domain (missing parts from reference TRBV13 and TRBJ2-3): AAGVIQSPRHLIKEKRETATLKCYPIPRHDTVYWYQQGPGQDPQFLISFYEKMQSDKGSIPDRFSAQQFSDYHSELNMSSLELGDSALYFCASSPWTSGTDTQYFGPGTRLTVL.

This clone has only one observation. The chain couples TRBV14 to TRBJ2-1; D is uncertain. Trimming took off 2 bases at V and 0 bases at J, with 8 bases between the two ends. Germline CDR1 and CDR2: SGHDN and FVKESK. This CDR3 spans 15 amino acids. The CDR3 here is CASSQLRGSYNEQFF. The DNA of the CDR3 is TGTGCCAGCAGCCAACTGCGAGGCTCCTACAATGAGCAGTTCTTC. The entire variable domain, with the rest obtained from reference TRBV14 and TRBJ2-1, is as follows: EAGVTQFPSHSVIEKGQTVTLRCDPISGHDNLYWYRRVMGKEIKFLLHFVKESKQDESGMPNNRFLAERTGGTYSTLKVQPAELEDSGVYFCASSQLRGSYNEQFFGPGTRLTVL.

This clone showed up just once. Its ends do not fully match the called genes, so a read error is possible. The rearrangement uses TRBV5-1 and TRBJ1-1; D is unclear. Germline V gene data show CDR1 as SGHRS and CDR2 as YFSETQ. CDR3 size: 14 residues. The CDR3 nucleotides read TGCGCCAGCAGATTGGCCATCCTGAACACTGAAGCTTTCTTT. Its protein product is CASRLAILNTEAFF. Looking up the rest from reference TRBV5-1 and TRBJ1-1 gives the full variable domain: KAGVTQTPRYLIKTRGQQVTLSCSPISGHRSVSWYQQTPGQGLQFLFEYFSETQRNKGNFPGRFSGRQFSNSRSEMNVSTLELGDSALYLCASRLAILNTEAFFGQGTRLTVV.

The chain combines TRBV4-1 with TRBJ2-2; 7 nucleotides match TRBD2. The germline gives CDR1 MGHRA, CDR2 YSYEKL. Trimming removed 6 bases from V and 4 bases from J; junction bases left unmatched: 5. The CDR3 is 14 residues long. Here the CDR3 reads CASSLGGGTGELFF. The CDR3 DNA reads TGCGCCAGCAGTCTCGGCGGGGGCACCGGGGAGCTGTTTTTT.

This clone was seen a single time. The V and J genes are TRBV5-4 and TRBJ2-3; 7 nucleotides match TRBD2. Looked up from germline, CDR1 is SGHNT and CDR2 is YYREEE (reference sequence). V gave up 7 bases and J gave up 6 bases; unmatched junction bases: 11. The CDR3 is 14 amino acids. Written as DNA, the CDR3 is TGTGCCAGCGGCCTGTCGGGAGGTTTGGATACGCAGTATTTT. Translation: CASGLSGGLDTQYF.

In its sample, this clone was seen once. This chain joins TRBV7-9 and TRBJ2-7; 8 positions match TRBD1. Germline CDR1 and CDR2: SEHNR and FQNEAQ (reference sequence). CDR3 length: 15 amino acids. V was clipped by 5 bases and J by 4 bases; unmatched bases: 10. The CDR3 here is CASSPGQGRWYEQYF. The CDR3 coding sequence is TGTGCCAGCAGCCCCGGACAGGGCAGATGGTACGAGCAGTACTTC.

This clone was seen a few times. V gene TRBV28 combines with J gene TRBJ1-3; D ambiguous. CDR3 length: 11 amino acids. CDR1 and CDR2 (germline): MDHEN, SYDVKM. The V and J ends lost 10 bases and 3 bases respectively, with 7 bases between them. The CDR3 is CATRGGNTIYF. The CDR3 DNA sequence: TGTGCCACCCGGGGTGGAAACACCATATATTTT.

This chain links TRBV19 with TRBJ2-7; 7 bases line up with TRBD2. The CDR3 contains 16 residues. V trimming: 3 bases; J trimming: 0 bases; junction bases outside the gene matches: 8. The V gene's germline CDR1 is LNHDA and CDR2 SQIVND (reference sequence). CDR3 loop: CASSIRSSGTSYEQYF. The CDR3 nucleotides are TGTGCCAGTAGTATCCGCTCTAGCGGTACCTCCTACGAGCAGTACTTC. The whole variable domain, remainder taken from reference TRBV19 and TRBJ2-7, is DGGITQSPKYLFRKEGQNVTLSCEQNLNHDAMYWYRQDPGQGLRLIYYSQIVNDFQKGDIAEGYSVSREKKESFPLTVTSAQKNPTAFYLCASSIRSSGTSYEQYFGPGTRLTVT.

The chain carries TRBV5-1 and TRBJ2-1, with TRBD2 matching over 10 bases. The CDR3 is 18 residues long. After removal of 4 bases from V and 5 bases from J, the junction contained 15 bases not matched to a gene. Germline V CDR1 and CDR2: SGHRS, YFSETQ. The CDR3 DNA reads TGCGCCAGCAGCGGCAGGACTAGCGGCATGTGGAGTGACAATGAGCAGTTCTTC. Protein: CASSGRTSGMWSDNEQFF.

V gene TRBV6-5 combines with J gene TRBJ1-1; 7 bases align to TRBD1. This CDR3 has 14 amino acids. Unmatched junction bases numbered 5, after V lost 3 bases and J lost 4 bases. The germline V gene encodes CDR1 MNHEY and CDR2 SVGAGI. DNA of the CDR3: TGTGCCAGCAGTTATATGACAGGGTCCACTGAAGCTTTCTTT. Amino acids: CASSYMTGSTEAFF.

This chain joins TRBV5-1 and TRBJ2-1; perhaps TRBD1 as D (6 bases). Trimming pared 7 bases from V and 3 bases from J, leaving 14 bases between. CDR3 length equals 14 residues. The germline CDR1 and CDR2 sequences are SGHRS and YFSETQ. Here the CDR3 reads CASGSGGDYNEQFF. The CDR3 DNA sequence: TGCGCCAGCGGGAGTGGGGGCGACTACAATGAGCAGTTCTTC.

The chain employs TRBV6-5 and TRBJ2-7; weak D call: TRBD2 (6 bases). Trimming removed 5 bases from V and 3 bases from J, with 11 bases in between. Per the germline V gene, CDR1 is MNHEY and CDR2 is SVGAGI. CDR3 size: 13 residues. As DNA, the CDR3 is TGTGCCAGCAGTCTGGGGGGTGGCTACGAGCAGTACTTC. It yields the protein CASSLGGGYEQYF.

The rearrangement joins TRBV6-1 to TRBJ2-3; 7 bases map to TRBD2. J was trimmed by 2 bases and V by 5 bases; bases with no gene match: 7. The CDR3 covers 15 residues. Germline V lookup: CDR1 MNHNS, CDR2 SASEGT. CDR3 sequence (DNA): TGTGCCAGCAGTAGAGGACTAGAACCCACAGATACGCAGTATTTT. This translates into CASSRGLEPTDTQYF.

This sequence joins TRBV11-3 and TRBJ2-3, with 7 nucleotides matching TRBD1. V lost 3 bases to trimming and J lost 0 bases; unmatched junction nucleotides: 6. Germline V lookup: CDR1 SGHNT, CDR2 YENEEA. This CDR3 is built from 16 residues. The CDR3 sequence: CASSLGPQGSTDTQYF. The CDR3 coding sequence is TGTGCCAGCAGCTTGGGACCACAGGGGAGCACAGATACGCAGTATTTT. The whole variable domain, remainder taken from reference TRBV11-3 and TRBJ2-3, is EAGVVQSPRYKIIEKKQPVAFWCNPISGHNTLYWYLQNLGQGPELLIRYENEEAVDDSQLPKDRFSAERLKGVDSTLKIQPAELGDSAVYLCASSLGPQGSTDTQYFGPGTRLTVL.